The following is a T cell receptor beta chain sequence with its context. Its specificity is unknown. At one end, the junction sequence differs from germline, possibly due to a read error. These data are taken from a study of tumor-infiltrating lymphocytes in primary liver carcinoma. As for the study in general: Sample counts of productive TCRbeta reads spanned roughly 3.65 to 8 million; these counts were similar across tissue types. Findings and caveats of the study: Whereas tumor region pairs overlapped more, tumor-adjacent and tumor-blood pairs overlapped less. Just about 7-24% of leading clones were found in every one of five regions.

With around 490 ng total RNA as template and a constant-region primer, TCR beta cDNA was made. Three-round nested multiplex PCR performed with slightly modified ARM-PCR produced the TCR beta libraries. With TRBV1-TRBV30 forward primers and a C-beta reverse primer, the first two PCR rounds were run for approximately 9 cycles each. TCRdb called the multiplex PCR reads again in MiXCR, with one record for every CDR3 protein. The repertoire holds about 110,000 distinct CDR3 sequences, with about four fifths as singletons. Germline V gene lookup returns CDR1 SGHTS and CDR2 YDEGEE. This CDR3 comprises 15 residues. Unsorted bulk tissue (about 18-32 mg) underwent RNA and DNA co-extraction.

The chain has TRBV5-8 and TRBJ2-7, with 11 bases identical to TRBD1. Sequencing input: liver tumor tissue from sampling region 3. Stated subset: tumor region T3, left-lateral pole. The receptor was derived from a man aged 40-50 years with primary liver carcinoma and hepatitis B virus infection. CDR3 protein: CASSIHGQGAYEQYF. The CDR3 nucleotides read TGTGCCAGTAGCATACACGGACAGGGGGCCTACGAGCAATACTTC.